This T cell receptor beta chain came from a study of STAT3 mutations in large granular lymphocyte leukemia. About the study: Roughly half the longitudinally sequenced T-LGLL patients had canonical STAT3 mutations. Overall study findings and caveats: Every T-cell large granular lymphocyte leukemia patient had at least one immunodominant TCR beta clonotype. After therapy, about 35% of the 18 patients switched clonotypes, all new clones STAT3 wild type.

With regard to this clone: The antigen is not known.

Sequencing used immunoSEQ multiplex PCR; TCRdb keeps in-frame clones, though not all of them. The sample has roughly 40,000 clones, around 80% seen once. The V and J ends lost 0 bases and 5 bases respectively, with 13 bases between them. CDR1 is MNHNY, CDR2 SVGAGI, per germline (reference sequence). CDR3 length equals 15 residues. The chain is built from TRBV6-6 and TRBJ2-5; D uncertain. The specimen sequenced was PBMCs. The receptor was isolated from a human donor with T large granular lymphocyte leukemia. Some clones in this sample may be carry-over from other donors' samples. The CDR3 region has the DNA TGTGCCAGCAGTTACTCGTTTAACTACGGGGAGACCCAGTACTTC. Residues: CASSYSFNYGETQYF.